This is a list of T cell receptor beta chains from one sample in a study of vaccination effects on CD4 cells after COVID-19. Antigens of these TCRs are unknown. Only in-frame clones appear in the TCRdb table, and some are missing; sequencing was by immunoSEQ multiplex PCR. The data contain 60,000 to 80,000 clones, around two thirds of them singletons. The sequences come from CD4+ T cells from PBMCs cultured without peptide, collected after COVID-19 vaccination. The source is a human donor who received a COVID-19 vaccine. Both conserved end residues are part of each CDR3. The size of a clone is reported for some rows only, either as once, few or many, or as a class for expanded clones.

clone_size,v_call,cdr3_length,j_call,cdr3_aa
few,TRBV5-4,15,TRBJ1-4,CASSFGTGGSEKLFF
once,TRBV24-1,16,TRBJ2-5,CATSDFARDGQETQYF
.,TRBV5-1,16,TRBJ1-6,CASSLGVDRGDSPLHF
once,TRBV6-6,12,TRBJ1-1,CASRFMNTEAFF
.,TRBV7-9,12,TRBJ1-2,CASSLEIPGYTF
.,TRBV27,16,TRBJ1-1,CASSSPAPRAKSEAFF
once,TRBV3-1/TRBV3-2,12,TRBJ2-3,CASSRSTDTQYF
.,TRBV6-4,17,TRBJ1-2,CASSDAFHRGANYGYTF
.,TRBV14,17,TRBJ2-2,CASSPTLAGANTGELFF
.,TRBV5-5,17,TRBJ2-2,CASSLVAGGGLTGELFF
.,TRBV5-4,15,TRBJ2-3,CASSPRTGLADTQYF
.,TRBV2,14,TRBJ1-4,CASKETTTNEKLFF
.,TRBV9,14,TRBJ2-5,CASSAGTTQETQYF
.,TRBV9,16,TRBJ2-5,CASSVLAGGPSETQYF
once,TRBV9,13,TRBJ1-6,CASSVVLGSPLHF
few,TRBV6-5,16,TRBJ1-4,CASSYLGQGGRVELFF
.,TRBV24-1,18,TRBJ2-2,CATSDSTRQGGYTGELFF
.,TRBV5-1,17,TRBJ2-3,CASRGLGTSANTDTQYF
.,TRBV10-1,13,TRBJ2-3,CASSEDGTDTQYF
.,TRBV6-5,16,TRBJ2-6,CASSYSDGSGANVLTF
.,TRBV7-8,14,TRBJ1-1,CASSLLEGYTEAFF
.,TRBV6-4,15,TRBJ2-5,CASGDRDGAHETQYF
.,TRBV11-3,19,TRBJ2-1,CASSLGLWSGGDNYNEQFF
.,TRBV7-9,13,TRBJ1-2,CASSVGQNYGYTF
.,TRBV5-1,18,TRBJ2-2,CASSLDTMRGGITGELFF
once,TRBV18,16,TRBJ1-5,CASSPQGAGGNQPQHF
.,TRBV6-2/TRBV6-3,16,TRBJ1-5,CASSRGGQGVNQPQHF
.,TRBV6-6,14,TRBJ2-1,CASSLHTDYNEQFF
.,TRBV30,16,TRBJ2-2,CAWSVLGGASTGELFF
.,TRBV3-1/TRBV3-2,14,TRBJ1-4,CASSQDRVDEKLFF
.,TRBV29-1,12,TRBJ1-5,CSVGTANQPQHF
.,TRBV5-1,14,TRBJ1-1,CASSLGDTGSEAFF
few,TRBV24-1,14,TRBJ2-1,CATSDRLGSSEQFF
.,TRBV28,15,TRBJ1-2,CASSLLDRANYGYTF
.,TRBV5-1,14,TRBJ2-1,CASSFGTTYNEQFF
.,TRBV28,12,TRBJ1-5,CASALSNQPQHF
few,TRBV28,17,TRBJ1-2,CASSPGPSLRSNYGYTF
.,TRBV7-2,15,TRBJ1-5,CASSLWQGGNQPQHF
.,TRBV7-9,13,TRBJ2-1,CASSFRGNDEQFF
.,TRBV7-2,12,TRBJ1-2,CASSLTGNGYTF
.,TRBV7-6,11,TRBJ2-5,CASASMGTQYF
.,TRBV5-4,14,TRBJ2-4,CASSSSEAKNIQYF
.,TRBV28,14,TRBJ2-2,CASSLQQNTGELFF
few,TRBV11-2,16,TRBJ1-3,CASSLDQGRFGNTIYF
.,TRBV5-1,16,TRBJ1-5,CASSLDGDWGNQPQHF
.,TRBV25-1,15,TRBJ1-2,CASSETGFQNYGYTF
.,TRBV6-5,15,TRBJ1-2,CASSPQTGAGYGYTF
.,TRBV9,16,TRBJ2-3,CASSYYRDSFTDTQYF
.,TRBV7-8,16,TRBJ1-1,CASRKTRDTLNTEAFF
.,TRBV7-8,17,TRBJ1-6,CASSYVRRGLGNSPLHF
.,TRBV2,14,TRBJ1-5,CASSEALGGQPQHF
once,TRBV5-1,15,TRBJ2-1,CASSPTTGVDNEQFF
.,TRBV27,15,TRBJ2-3,CASSPPGQATDTQYF
.,TRBV6-4,15,TRBJ1-5,CASRKDGSSNQPQHF
few,TRBV5-5,13,TRBJ1-5,CASSLLTNQPQHF